These 31 T cell receptor beta chains originate from one sample sequenced in a study of breast tumors, draining lymph nodes, adjacent tissues. TCRdb reprocessed the multiplex PCR reads with MiXCR, giving one entry per CDR3 protein. The sample lists approximately 130,000 distinct CDR3 sequences, 21% seen once, with roughly 2% in the top ten. Axillary draining lymph nodes of breast cancer patients supplied the node samples. Sequenced material: axillary lymph node tissue. These receptors were collected from a female donor with breast cancer. Some clones in this sample may be carry-over from other donors' samples.

This clonotype appeared many times. This chain links TRBV19 with TRBJ2-3; D is uncertain. V lost 5 bases and J 0 bases, leaving 6 bases between the germline ends. The CDR3 loop spans 13 amino acids. Germline V CDR1 and CDR2: LNHDA, SQIVND (reference sequence). The CDR3 DNA reads TGTGCCAGTAGTCCCGGAAGCACAGATACGCAGTATTTT. It is translated as CASSPGSTDTQYF.

This clonotype has a count of ten or more. The rearrangement uses TRBV5-1 and TRBJ2-7; TRBD2 agrees at 10 bases. The CDR3 has 15 residues. Trimming removed 0 bases from V and 7 bases from J; junction bases left unmatched: 7. Germline lookup yields CDR1 SGHRS and CDR2 YFSETQ. In nucleotides, the CDR3 is TGCGCCAGCAGCTTGGGGGTAGCGGGAGGCTTAGAGCAGTACTTC. Protein: CASSLGVAGGLEQYF.

The table lists this clonotype with many counts. This chain connects TRBV6-2 or TRBV6-3 to TRBJ2-5, with D perhaps given as TRBD1 or TRBD2 (5 bases each). From germline, CDR1 is MNHEY and CDR2 SVGEGT. The CDR3 length is 15 residues. Trimming took off 6 bases at V and 4 bases at J, with 18 bases between the two ends. CDR3: CASRLGVPPAETQYF. The CDR3 coding sequence is TGTGCCAGCAGATTGGGGGTTCCCCCCGCAGAGACCCAGTACTTC.

This clonotype appeared a few times. The J gene is TRBJ2-4, the V gene TRBV20-1; D not resolved. Germline values: CDR1 DFQATT, CDR2 SNEGSKA (reference sequence). V shed 1 base and J shed 6 bases, with 7 bases lying between them. CDR3 length: 12 residues. The CDR3 nucleotides are TGCAGTGCTAGAGGCAGGTTAAACATTCAGTACTTC. Amino acid sequence: CSARGRLNIQYF.

The table lists this clonotype with many counts. This chain joins TRBV29-1 and TRBJ2-3; D not certain. Trimming left V 7 bases short and J 1 base short, with 6 bases between. The germline gives CDR1 SQVTM, CDR2 ANQGSEA. The CDR3 spans 11 residues. CDR3 residues: CSARGTDTQYF. CDR3 DNA: TGCAGCGCCCGGGGCACAGATACGCAGTATTTT.

On this clonotype itself: A read error may be the cause here, since a much bigger clone is one base away. The V and J genes are TRBV7-2 and TRBJ2-2; D is uncertain. This CDR3 is 14 amino acids long. The germline V gene has CDR1 SGHTA and CDR2 FQGNSA. The CDR3 loop reads CASGLARSTGELFF. As DNA, the CDR3 is TGTGCCAGCGGCTTAGCCCGATCCACCGGGGAGCTGTTTTTT.

This clonotype was found a few times. This sequence joins TRBV19 and TRBJ2-6; a possible D gene is TRBD2 (5 bases). With 3 bases removed from V and 0 bases from J, the gap between germline ends came to 9 bases. The CDR3 consists of 16 residues. Germline lookup yields CDR1 LNHDA and CDR2 SQIVND (reference sequence). This CDR3 is CASSINGNSGANVLTF. The CDR3 bases are TGTGCCAGTAGTATTAACGGGAACTCTGGGGCCAACGTCCTGACTTTC.

With respect to this clonotype: This may stem from a read error, because a much larger clone lies one nucleotide away. CDR3 region: CASSLQATTDTQYF. DNA for the CDR3: TGTGCCAGCAGTTTACAAGCGACAACAGATACGCAGTATTTT. V usage is TRBV27 and J usage is TRBJ2-3, with D hard to call. Germline V lookup: CDR1 MNHEY, CDR2 SMNVEV (reference sequence). This CDR3 is 14 amino acids long. V was shortened by 2 bases and J by 3 bases, with 9 bases between the two germline ends.

This clonotype was seen only a few times. The V and J genes are TRBV7-8 and TRBJ1-1; tentative D call: TRBD1 (5 bases). CDR3 length: 14 residues. With 1 base removed from V and 0 bases from J, the gap between germline ends came to 6 bases. Per the germline V gene, CDR1 is SGHVS and CDR2 is FQNEAQ. The CDR3 protein is CASSLGQLNTEAFF. The CDR3 bases are TGTGCCAGCAGCTTAGGACAGTTGAACACTGAAGCTTTCTTT.

In its sample, this clonotype was seen a few times. A clone one base away is much larger, so this may be a read error. The chain employs TRBV5-5 and TRBJ2-7; tentative D call: TRBD1 (6 bases). This CDR3 spans 16 amino acids. V lost 7 bases, J lost 0 bases, and 20 bases lay in between. CDR1 is SGHKS, CDR2 YYEKEE, per germline (reference sequence). The CDR3 bases are TGTGCCAGCTTTCCCGATCGGACAGTGAACTCCTACGAGCAGTACTTC. Translating gives CASFPDRTVNSYEQYF.

The chain has TRBV27 and TRBJ1-1, with 7 bases lining up with TRBD1. The CDR3 covers 14 residues. After removal of 5 bases from V and 4 bases from J, the junction contained 7 bases not matched to a gene. Germline V gene data show CDR1 as MNHEY and CDR2 as SMNVEV (reference sequence). The CDR3 here is CASSTGQISTEAFF. The CDR3 DNA is TGTGCCAGCAGTACGGGACAGATTAGCACTGAAGCTTTCTTT.

At least ten counts were recorded for this clonotype. The V and J genes are TRBV6-5 and TRBJ2-2; D is perhaps TRBD2 (6 bases). This CDR3 has 14 residues. Trimming pared 11 bases from V and 2 bases from J, leaving 15 bases between. From germline, CDR1 is MNHEY and CDR2 SVGAGI. DNA for the CDR3: TGTGCCGCCGGGAGAGGCCAAAACACCGGGGAGCTGTTTTTT. Translation gives CAAGRGQNTGELFF.

This clonotype was detected ten times or more. The chain couples TRBV2 to TRBJ2-3; 10 nucleotides align to TRBD2. CDR1 and CDR2 (germline): SNHLY, FYNNEI. V lost 4 bases to trimming and J lost 5 bases; unmatched junction nucleotides: 6. This CDR3 region has 15 residues. This CDR3 reads CASSGLAGELDTQYF. The CDR3 DNA reads TGTGCCAGCAGTGGGCTAGCGGGAGAGTTAGATACGCAGTATTTT.

In this sample, this clonotype turned up many times. The chain joins TRBV18 to TRBJ2-2; D ambiguous. The CDR3 length is 16 residues. V dropped 0 bases and J dropped 0 bases, with 8 bases sitting between them. Germline loops: CDR1 KGHSH, CDR2 LQKENI. Here the CDR3 DNA reads TGTGCCAGCTCACCACCCAAGGCTCCGAACACCGGGGAGCTGTTTTTT. Amino acids: CASSPPKAPNTGELFF. The full variable domain, rest sourced from reference TRBV18 and TRBJ2-2, is NAGVMQNPRHLVRRRGQEARLRCSPMKGHSHVYWYRQLPEEGLKFMVYLQKENIIDESGMPKERFSAEFPKEGPSILRIQQVVRGDSAAYFCASSPPKAPNTGELFFGEGSRLTVL.

This clonotype is a singleton in its sample. CDR3 residues: CANEDRQNTEAFF. The CDR3, as DNA: TGTGCCAATGAAGATCGGCAGAACACTGAAGCTTTCTTT. V gene TRBV7-9 combines with J gene TRBJ1-1; no definite D call. CDR1 is SEHNR, CDR2 FQNEAQ, per germline (reference sequence). Between the trimmed V and J ends, which lost 10 bases and 1 base, there was a span of 13 bases. The CDR3 runs to 13 residues.

Turning to this clonotype: A much larger clone is a single base away; this may be a read error. This sequence joins TRBV7-9 and TRBJ2-1; 8 bases line up with TRBD2. This CDR3 has 17 residues. CDR1 SEHNR and CDR2 FQNEAQ come from the germline V gene (reference sequence). J was trimmed by 5 bases and V by 8 bases; bases with no gene match: 17. The CDR3 region is CASGARGGGSINNEQFF. The CDR3 nucleotides read TGTGCCAGCGGCGCCCGGGGGGGCGGGAGCATAAACAATGAGCAGTTCTTC.

In the case of this clonotype: A much larger clone lies a single base off, so this may be a read error. V gene TRBV5-4 combines with J gene TRBJ2-1; D possibly corresponds to TRBD2 (6 bases). Germline CDR1 SGHNT, CDR2 YYREEE (reference sequence). V lost 3 bases to trimming and J lost 15 bases, with 16 bases between them. CDR3 length: 12 amino acids. CDR3 in amino acids: CASSSEGSGPFF. CDR3 in DNA: TGTGCCAGCAGCTCGGAGGGTAGCGGTCCGTTCTTC.

The rearrangement uses TRBV24-1 and TRBJ2-2; 10 bases agree with TRBD1. Germline CDR1 reads KGHDR; CDR2 reads SFDVKD. Germline trimming cut 5 bases from V and 0 bases from J; bases unmatched to any gene: 5. The CDR3 is 17 residues long. The CDR3 DNA sequence: TGTGCCACCAGTGGACAGGGGGCTACTACGAACACCGGGGAGCTGTTTTTT. Translating it yields CATSGQGATTNTGELFF.

Regarding this clonotype: A read error is possible here, since a much larger clone lies one base away. This chain joins TRBV7-6 and TRBJ1-4; D uncertain. V was trimmed by 4 bases and J by 0 bases, leaving 9 bases between them. Germline V gene sequence: CDR1 SGHVS, CDR2 FNYEAQ. The CDR3 length is 15 residues. CDR3 sequence (DNA): TGTGCCAGCAGCTCAGACGGAGCAACTAATGAAAAACTGTTTTTT. It specifies CASSSDGATNEKLFF.

The sample holds many counts of this clonotype. This sequence joins TRBV11-3 and TRBJ2-3, with TRBD2 as a possible D gene (6 bases). The CDR3 covers 15 residues. V shed 1 base and J shed 5 bases, with 13 bases lying between them. Germline values: CDR1 SGHNT, CDR2 YENEEA. The CDR3 region has the DNA TGTGCCAGCAGCTTAGGGGACTCCACCGGAGATACGCAGTATTTT. This encodes CASSLGDSTGDTQYF.

The sample holds a few counts of this clonotype. The chain uses TRBV5-4 and TRBJ2-5; 12 nucleotides align to TRBD2. Trimming removed 4 bases from V and 1 base from J; junction bases left unmatched: 5. Germline V gene data show CDR1 as SGHNT and CDR2 as YYREEE (reference sequence). This CDR3 is built from 16 residues. The CDR3 here is CASSPGLAGFQETQYF. CDR3 bases: TGTGCCAGCAGCCCAGGACTAGCGGGATTCCAAGAGACCCAGTACTTC.

As concerns this clonotype: A read error may produce the germline difference seen at one junction end. The rearrangement links TRBV6-1 to TRBJ2-1; a possible D gene is TRBD1 (6 bases). Per the germline V gene, CDR1 is MNHNS and CDR2 is SASEGT. This CDR3 contains 13 residues. The CDR3 sequence is CASSELGDNEQLF. CDR3 in DNA: TGTGCCAGCAGTGAACTGGGGGACAATGAGCAGCTCTTC.

In its sample, this clonotype was seen many times. V usage is TRBV10-3 and J usage is TRBJ2-3; TRBD1 aligns across 9 bases. The germline V gene encodes CDR1 ENHRY and CDR2 SYGVKD. The CDR3 is 13 amino acids. The ends lost 6 bases at V and 4 bases at J; junction bases unmatched: 2. The CDR3 is CAIRDRGADTQYF. The DNA for the CDR3 is TGTGCCATCAGAGACAGGGGGGCAGATACGCAGTATTTT.

This clonotype appeared many times. CDR3 region: CSVVGEGNEQFF. The DNA of the CDR3 is TGCAGCGTTGTAGGAGAAGGCAATGAGCAGTTCTTC. The chain has TRBV29-1 and TRBJ2-1; no definite D call. CDR1 and CDR2 from the germline V gene are SQVTM and ANQGSEA. V lost 4 bases and J lost 6, with 10 bases in between. The length of the CDR3 is 12 residues.

The rearrangement uses TRBV5-1 and TRBJ1-5; D ambiguous. Deletions cut 0 bases from V and 8 bases from J, with 15 bases between. Germline lookup yields CDR1 SGHRS and CDR2 YFSETQ. CDR3 length: 15 amino acids. CDR3 DNA sequence: TGCGCCAGCAGCTTGGCCCCCAGGCCGGGAGAGCCCCAGCATTTT. Its translation is CASSLAPRPGEPQHF.

A remark on this clonotype: No conserved phenylalanine or tryptophan ends this CDR3, so it is likely a read error. The chain couples TRBV5-4 to TRBJ1-3, with D tentatively TRBD1 (6 bases). The germline V gene has CDR1 SGHNT and CDR2 YYREEE (reference sequence). The CDR3 is made up of 15 amino acids. Between the trimmed V and J ends, which lost 1 base and 0 bases, there was a span of 8 bases. Here the CDR3 reads CASSLMGASGNTIYS. DNA of the CDR3: TGTGCCAGCAGCTTGATGGGGGCCTCTGGAAACACCATATATTCT.

This clonotype was seen ten or more times. The chain couples TRBV4-1 to TRBJ2-1; 10 bases fit TRBD1. The germline CDR1 and CDR2 sequences are MGHRA and YSYEKL. With 4 bases clipped from V and 8 bases from J, the junction kept 8 bases outside the gene matches. This CDR3 is built from 15 residues. CDR3: CASSLPGQGRDEQFF. The DNA of the CDR3 is TGCGCCAGCAGCCTCCCGGGACAGGGGAGAGATGAGCAGTTCTTC.

This clonotype is a singleton in its sample. With a much larger clone just one base away, this may be a read error. The chain combines TRBV4-2 with TRBJ2-2; TRBD2 aligns across 9 bases. This CDR3 region has 15 residues. Germline CDR1 and CDR2: LGHNA and YNFKEQ. The CDR3 bases are TGTGCCAGCAGCCCAACTAGCGGGCGGACCGGGGAGCTGTCTTTT. Its translation is CASSPTSGRTGELSF.

Regarding this clonotype: A read error may explain this, as a much larger clone is one base away. The chain uses TRBV19 and TRBJ1-6; no clear D. This CDR3 region has 16 residues. CDR1 is LNHDA, CDR2 SQIVND, per germline (reference sequence). The V end was cut by 6 bases, the J end by 7 bases, with 19 bases between. The CDR3 coding sequence is TGTGCCAGTAGGGCCCGTTCGGACTCTTTAAATTCACCCCTCCACTTT. Translating gives CASRARSDSLNSPLHF.

This clonotype has a handful of counts. A much larger clone differs by one base, so this may be a read error. The chain links TRBV12-3 or TRBV12-4 to TRBJ1-2; D is possibly TRBD1 (6 bases). The CDR3 has 13 residues. CDR3 sequence: CANSPRTVYGYTF. As DNA, the CDR3 is TGTGCCAACAGTCCCAGGACAGTCTATGGCTACACCTTC.

J is TRBJ2-2 and V is TRBV28; D ambiguous. Trimming stripped 5 bases from V and 5 bases from J, with 9 bases between. CDR1 is MDHEN and CDR2 is SYDVKM in the germline V gene. The CDR3 is 13 amino acids. This CDR3 reads CASSRTATGELFF. For the CDR3, the DNA is TGTGCCAGCAGTCGTACAGCAACCGGGGAGCTGTTTTTT.